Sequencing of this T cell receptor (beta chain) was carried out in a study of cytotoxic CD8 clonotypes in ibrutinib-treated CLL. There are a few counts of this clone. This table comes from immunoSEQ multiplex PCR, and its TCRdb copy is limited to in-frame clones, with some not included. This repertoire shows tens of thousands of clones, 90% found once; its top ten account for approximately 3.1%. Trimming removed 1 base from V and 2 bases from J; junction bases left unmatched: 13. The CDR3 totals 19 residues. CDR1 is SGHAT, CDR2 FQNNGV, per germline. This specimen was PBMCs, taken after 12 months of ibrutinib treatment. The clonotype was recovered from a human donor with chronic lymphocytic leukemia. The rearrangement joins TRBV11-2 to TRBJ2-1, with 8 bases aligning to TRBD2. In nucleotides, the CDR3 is TGTGCCAGCAGCTTAGGTTTTTGGGTAGCGGGGACTCCCTACAATGAGCAGTTCTTC. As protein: CASSLGFWVAGTPYNEQFF.